This T cell receptor (beta chain) was identified in a study of a mutant IDH1 vaccine in newly diagnosed glioma. Whole-study context: There were about 60% males and around 38% females among treated patients, whose mean age was approximately 40 years.

Points on this clone: What it binds is not known.

Produced via immunoSEQ multiplex PCR; TCRdb's table is partial and in-frame only. The sample lists roughly 50,000 clones, 80% to 90% occurring once. Study findings and constraints: Vaccination elicited immune responses in 93.3% of patients.

The CDR3 loop spans 11 amino acids. Germline V lookup: CDR1 GTSNPN, CDR2 SVGIG (reference sequence). V shed 5 bases and J shed 3 bases, with 8 bases lying between them. Time point: week 23, last vaccination. Each vaccine dose was 300 ug of mutant IDH1 20-mer peptide, with topical imiquimod. New WHO grade 3 or 4 astrocytomas that were IDH1-mutant and ATRX-lost occurred in the donors. The sequencing here drew on PBMCs, taken from a glioma patient whose treatment included an IDH1 peptide vaccine. The V gene is TRBV30, the J gene TRBJ2-7, with a tentative D call TRBD2 (5 bases). This receptor was obtained from a woman in her thirties or forties with glioma. Some clones in this sample may be carry-over from other donors' samples. The CDR3 bases are TGTGCCTGGGCCCGGGGCTACGAGCAGTACTTC. Amino acids: CAWARGYEQYF.